The T cell receptor beta chain under discussion was sequenced for a study of T cell changes during pregnancy in multiple sclerosis. Sequencing used immunoSEQ multiplex PCR; TCRdb keeps in-frame clones, though not all of them. The sample carries 25,000 to 35,000 clones, about 88% recorded once. V lost 5 bases to trimming and J lost 5 bases, with 10 bases between them. The CDR3 consists of 13 residues. The germline gives CDR1 PRHDT, CDR2 FYEKMQ (reference sequence). This TCR was recovered from a female donor with multiple sclerosis, enrolled in a pregnancy study. The sample was CD8+ T cells from peripheral blood mononuclear cells, taken in the second trimester of pregnancy. The genes are TRBV13 and TRBJ2-1; D call uncertain. CDR3 sequence: CASSRISNNEQFF. CDR3 nucleotide sequence: TGTGCCAGCAGCCGAATTAGCAACAATGAGCAGTTCTTC.